The 2 T cell receptor beta chains in this list originate from one sample, sequenced in a study of human T cells and chemical hapten exposure. Time point meaning: pre-sensitization, week 0. As to treatment: therapeutic diphenylcyclopropenone sensitization with weekly scalp DPC. TCRdb passed the RACE reads through MiXCR, listing each CDR3 protein once. The table has about 180,000 distinct CDR3 sequences, around 30% seen once. Source: whole blood, taken in connection with sensitization to the hapten diphenylcyclopropenone (DPC). The receptors were gathered from a woman in her 30s with alopecia areata. Some clones in this sample may be carry-over from other donors' samples.

This clonotype was found a few times. The rearrangement joins TRBV7-2 to TRBJ2-7; 9 positions agree with TRBD1. After removal of 2 bases from V and 5 bases from J, the junction contained 10 bases not matched to a gene. The CDR3 covers 16 residues. Looked up from germline, CDR1 is SGHTA and CDR2 is FQGNSA. CDR3 sequence reads: CASSLPPGQGRNEQYF. The CDR3 coding sequence is TGTGCCAGCAGCTTACCCCCGGGACAGGGTAGAAACGAGCAGTACTTC.

This clonotype was seen a handful of times. V gene TRBV7-2 combines with J gene TRBJ2-1; 13 positions match TRBD2. CDR1 and CDR2 from the germline V gene are SGHTA and FQGNSA. There are 15 residues in the CDR3. V was clipped by 3 bases and J by 7 bases; unmatched bases: 3. DNA for the CDR3: TGTGCCAGCAGCTTCGGACTAGCGGGAGATAATGAGCAGTTCTTC. Translating it yields CASSFGLAGDNEQFF.